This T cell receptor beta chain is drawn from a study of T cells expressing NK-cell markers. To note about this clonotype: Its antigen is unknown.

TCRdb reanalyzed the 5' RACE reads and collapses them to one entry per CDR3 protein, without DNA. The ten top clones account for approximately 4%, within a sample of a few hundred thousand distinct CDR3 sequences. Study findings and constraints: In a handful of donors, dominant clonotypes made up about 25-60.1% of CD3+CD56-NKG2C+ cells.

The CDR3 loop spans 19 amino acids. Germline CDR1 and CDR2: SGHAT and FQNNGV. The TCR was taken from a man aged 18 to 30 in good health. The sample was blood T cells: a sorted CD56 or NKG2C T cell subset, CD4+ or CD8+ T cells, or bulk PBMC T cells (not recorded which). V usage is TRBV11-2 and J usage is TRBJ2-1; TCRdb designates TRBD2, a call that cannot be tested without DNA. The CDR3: CASSLDGRGRARSYNEQFF.